This record concerns one T cell receptor (beta chain) sequence. Antigen unknown. Here immunoSEQ multiplex PCR was the method, and the copy in TCRdb shows in-frame clones only, minus some. In the table there are about 1,400 clones, around 72% of which are singletons. This sample is drawn from a study of T cells in tumors after PD-1 blockade. General study findings and limits: Blood contained about 44% of the tumor's TCR clonotypes.

V lost 5 bases and J lost 8, with 7 bases in between. Per the germline V gene, CDR1 is LNHDA and CDR2 is SQIVND (reference sequence). The CDR3 extends over 12 amino acids. The sequence was obtained from a human donor with basal cell carcinoma. Specimen: tumor tissue, collected before anti-PD-1 treatment. The rearrangement joins TRBV19 to TRBJ1-6; tentatively, D is TRBD1 (6 bases). DNA of the CDR3: TGTGCCAGTAGTTGGACAGATTCACCCCTCCACTTT. Its translation: CASSWTDSPLHF.